The rows below give T cell receptor beta chains drawn from one sample of a study of OX40 agonist ivuxolimab in advanced cancers. TCRdb's table, derived via immunoSEQ multiplex PCR, lists solely in-frame clones and lacks some. The sample yields about 55,000 clones, 80% seen once. The sample here was CD4+ or CD8+ T cells sorted from blood, taken in a trial of the OX40 agonist ivuxolimab. The receptors here all came from an adult with an advanced solid tumor such as melanoma, head and neck, liver or kidney cancer. Each CDR3 is given with its conserved first and last residue. A D gene is named only where the DNA matches it firmly. Only part of the rows carry a size: once, few, many, or a class if the clone is expanded.

TRBJ1-1	TRBV9	NA	once	TGTGCCAGCAGCACCCCCAGACAAGGGGGGGTGAACACTGAAGCTTTCTTT	CASSTPRQGGVNTEAFF
TRBJ1-1	TRBV6-5	NA	few	TGTGCCAGCAGTTCGACAGATTCCGGAGCTTTCTTT	CASSSTDSGAFF
TRBJ2-1	TRBV15	TRBD1	NA	TGTGCCACCAGCATCCCCCGGGACAGGGGGCGCAATGAGCAGTTCTTC	CATSIPRDRGRNEQFF
TRBJ1-5	TRBV10-3	NA	few	TGTGCCATCAGTGACGGAGACCATCAGCCCCAGCATTTT	CAISDGDHQPQHF
TRBJ2-1	TRBV4-2	NA	once	TGTGCCAGCAGCCACCTTGGAAGCGCGAGCTCCTACAATGAGCAGTTCTTC	CASSHLGSASSYNEQFF
TRBJ1-1	TRBV5-6	TRBD1	NA	TGTGCCAGCAGCGTCCTTGGGGACAGGGTACCGAACACTGAAGCTTTCTTT	CASSVLGDRVPNTEAFF
TRBJ1-4	TRBV5-1	TRBD1	few	TGCGCCAGCAACCACGGACAGGGGAATGAAAAACTGTTTTTT	CASNHGQGNEKLFF
TRBJ2-2	TRBV7-2	NA	NA	TGTGCCAGCAGCTTAGGGGGCAACACCGGGGAGCTGTTTTTT	CASSLGGNTGELFF
TRBJ1-2	TRBV10-1	NA	NA	TGCGCCCCCCCGGAAGGCTATGGCTACACCTTC	CAPPEGYGYTF
TRBJ1-2	TRBV6-1	NA	NA	TGTGCCAGCAGTGCAGGGACGGACGCTAACTATGGCTACACCTTC	CASSAGTDANYGYTF
TRBJ1-1	TRBV7-2	TRBD1	NA	TGTGCCAGCAGCCCGAGGACAGGGATTAACATGAACACTGAAGCTTTCTTT	CASSPRTGINMNTEAFF
TRBJ1-1	TRBV14	TRBD1	NA	TGTGCCAGCAGCCCCCGACAGGGGGGTGTCACTGAAGCTTTCTTT	CASSPRQGGVTEAFF
TRBJ2-3	TRBV7-9	TRBD1	once	TGTGCCAGCAGCTTCTACGGTTGGGACAGGCCCACAGATACGCAGTATTTT	CASSFYGWDRPTDTQYF
TRBJ2-5	TRBV7-8	TRBD1	NA	TGTGCCAGCAGATCCGGGACAGGACGGAGGGAGACCCAGTACTTC	CASRSGTGRRETQYF
TRBJ1-5	TRBV28	TRBD1	NA	TGTGCCAGTCCCGGACAGGGCGGATTTCCCCAGCATTTT	CASPGQGGFPQHF
TRBJ1-4	TRBV6-5	TRBD1	NA	TGTGCCAGCAGTTACTCCAGGGGGCAGTATGAAAAACTGTTTTTT	CASSYSRGQYEKLFF
TRBJ1-1	TRBV27	NA	NA	TGTGCCAGCACCCCGGGGGGGGGCCGGGGCACTGAAGCTTTCTTT	CASTPGGGRGTEAFF
TRBJ1-5	TRBV6-1	NA	NA	TGTGCCGGCGGGGTAATCAATCAGCCCCAGCATTTT	CAGGVINQPQHF
TRBJ2-3	TRBV30	TRBD2	many	TGTGCCTGGAGTCTAGCGGGAGTTTTAGATACGCAGTATTTT	CAWSLAGVLDTQYF
TRBJ2-1	TRBV6-6	TRBD2	NA	TGTGCCAGCAGTTACGGCGGGGGGCGCGATAATGAGCAGTTCTTC	CASSYGGGRDNEQFF